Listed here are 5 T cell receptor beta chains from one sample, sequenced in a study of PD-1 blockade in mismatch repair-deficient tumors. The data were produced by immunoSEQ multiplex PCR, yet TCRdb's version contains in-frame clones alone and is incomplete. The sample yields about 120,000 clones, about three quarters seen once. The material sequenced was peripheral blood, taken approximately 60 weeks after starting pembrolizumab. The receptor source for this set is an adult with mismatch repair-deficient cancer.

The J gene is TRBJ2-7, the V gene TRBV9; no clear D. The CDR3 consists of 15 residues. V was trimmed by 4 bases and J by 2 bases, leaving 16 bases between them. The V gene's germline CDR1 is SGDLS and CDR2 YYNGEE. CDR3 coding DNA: TGTGCCAGCAGCCCTTCCCCGGGCCTAACCTACGAGCAGTACTTC. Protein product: CASSPSPGLTYEQYF.

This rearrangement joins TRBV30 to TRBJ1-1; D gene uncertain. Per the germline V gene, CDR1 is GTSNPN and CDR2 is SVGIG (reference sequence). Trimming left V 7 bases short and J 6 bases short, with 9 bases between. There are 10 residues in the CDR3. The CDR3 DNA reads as TGTGCCTCGGAGCCCGCTGAAGCTTTCTTT. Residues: CASEPAEAFF. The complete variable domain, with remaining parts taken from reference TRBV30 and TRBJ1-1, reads SQTIHQWPATLVQPVGSPLSLECTVEGTSNPNLYWYRQAAGRGLQLLFYSVGIGQISSEVPQNLSASRPQDRQFILSSKKLLLSDSGFYLCASEPAEAFFGQGTRLTVV.

CDR3 residues: CASSNTGELFF. The CDR3 nucleotides are TGTGCCAGCAGCAACACCGGGGAGCTGTTTTTT. This chain joins TRBV6-6 and TRBJ2-2; D is unclear. The CDR3 covers 11 residues. Germline V gene lookup returns CDR1 MNHNY and CDR2 SVGAGI (reference sequence). V shed 6 bases and J shed 2 bases, with 1 base lying between them.

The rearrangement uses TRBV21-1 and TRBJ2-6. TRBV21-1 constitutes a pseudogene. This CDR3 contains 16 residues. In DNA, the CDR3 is TGTGCCAGCAGCCCCCCCGCAGGGAGAGGGGCCAACGTCCTGACTTTC. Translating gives CASSPPAGRGANVLTF.

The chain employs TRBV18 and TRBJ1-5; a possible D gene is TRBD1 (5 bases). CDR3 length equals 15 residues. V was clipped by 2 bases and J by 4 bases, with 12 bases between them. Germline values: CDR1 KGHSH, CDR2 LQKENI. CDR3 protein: CASSPAGGTNQPQHF. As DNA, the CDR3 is TGTGCCAGCTCACCAGCGGGGGGAACGAATCAGCCCCAGCATTTT.